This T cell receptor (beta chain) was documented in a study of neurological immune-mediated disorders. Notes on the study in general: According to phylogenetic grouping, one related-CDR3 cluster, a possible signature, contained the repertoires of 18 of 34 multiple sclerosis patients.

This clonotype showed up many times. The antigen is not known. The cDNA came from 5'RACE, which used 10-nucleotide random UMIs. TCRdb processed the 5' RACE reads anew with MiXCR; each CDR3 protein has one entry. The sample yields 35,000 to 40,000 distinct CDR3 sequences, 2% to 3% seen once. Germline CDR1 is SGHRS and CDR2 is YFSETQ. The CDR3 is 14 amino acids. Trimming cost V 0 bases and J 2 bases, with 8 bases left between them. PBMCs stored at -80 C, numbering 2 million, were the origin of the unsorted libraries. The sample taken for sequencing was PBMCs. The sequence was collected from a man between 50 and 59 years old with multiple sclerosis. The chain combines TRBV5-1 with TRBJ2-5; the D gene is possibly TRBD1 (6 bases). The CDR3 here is CASSLAGTQETQYF. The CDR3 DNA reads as TGCGCCAGCAGCTTGGCCGGGACACAAGAGACCCAGTACTTC. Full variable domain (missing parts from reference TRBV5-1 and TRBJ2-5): KAGVTQTPRYLIKTRGQQVTLSCSPISGHRSVSWYQQTPGQGLQFLFEYFSETQRNKGNFPGRFSGRQFSNSRSEMNVSTLELGDSALYLCASSLAGTQETQYFGPGTRLLVL.